Below, 11 T cell receptor beta chains from the same sample are listed, as sequenced in a study of blood T cell repertoires in COVID-19. The data were produced by immunoSEQ multiplex PCR, yet TCRdb's version contains in-frame clones alone and is incomplete. This repertoire shows 250,000 to 300,000 clones, 90% found once; its top ten account for 3.7%. The source material was peripheral blood. The receptor set was obtained from a woman aged 40 to 50 with acute or convalescent COVID-19.

The genes are TRBV6-5 and TRBJ1-1; 7 bases are a match to TRBD1. Trimming at V came to 2 bases and at J to 1 base, leaving 4 bases not matched to a gene. Germline values: CDR1 MNHEY, CDR2 SVGAGI. CDR3 length: 15 residues. The CDR3 spells CASSYGTDWNTEAFF. CDR3 nucleotides: TGTGCCAGCAGTTACGGGACAGACTGGAACACTGAAGCTTTCTTT.

In nucleotides, the CDR3 is TGTGCCTGGAGGGCCGGCAGCGCCTTGAGTGGCTACACCTTC. Translated: CAWRAGSALSGYTF. J is TRBJ1-2 and V is TRBV30, with unresolved D. Trimming stripped 3 bases from V and 7 bases from J, with 18 bases between. The V gene's germline CDR1 is GTSNPN and CDR2 SVGIG (reference sequence). This CDR3 comprises 14 residues.

V is TRBV19 and J is TRBJ1-1, with D tentatively TRBD1 (6 bases). The V gene lost 1 base and the J gene lost 6 bases, with 15 bases spanning the gap. Germline assignment: CDR1 LNHDA and CDR2 SQIVND (reference sequence). CDR3 length equals 15 residues. The CDR3 sequence: CASSIAAGAIAEAFF. The CDR3 bases are TGTGCCAGTAGTATAGCGGCAGGGGCTATCGCTGAAGCTTTCTTT.

The V gene is TRBV5-1, the J gene TRBJ2-3; D is possibly TRBD2 (6 bases). Germline-derived CDR1 and CDR2 are SGHRS and YFSETQ. With 0 bases removed from V and 6 bases from J, the gap between germline ends came to 14 bases. The CDR3 covers 15 residues. CDR3 loop: CASSLALWEADTQYF. In nucleotides, the CDR3 is TGCGCCAGCAGCTTGGCCTTATGGGAGGCGGATACGCAGTATTTT.

The J gene is TRBJ2-1, the V gene TRBV7-9; 7 bases align to TRBD1. V dropped 7 bases and J dropped 8; count of bases not matched to a gene: 17. The CDR3 is 16 amino acids. Germline V gene data show CDR1 as SEHNR and CDR2 as FQNEAQ (reference sequence). In nucleotides, the CDR3 is TGTGCCAGCACCCAAGGTCAAGGGGGCGGGTTCCATGAGCAGTTCTTC. It specifies CASTQGQGGGFHEQFF. Combining the CDR3 with reference TRBV7-9 and TRBJ2-1 gives the whole variable domain DTGVSQNPRHKITKRGQNVTFRCDPISEHNRLYWYRQTLGQGPEFLTYFQNEAQLEKSRLLSDRFSAERPKGSFSTLEIQRTEQGDSAMYLCASTQGQGGGFHEQFFGPGTRLTVL.

V and J are TRBV20-1 and TRBJ1-5; D ambiguous. Germline values: CDR1 DFQATT, CDR2 SNEGSKA (reference sequence). V was cut by 3 bases and J by 1 base, with 7 bases left in between. The CDR3 has 13 residues. The CDR3 protein is CSASRWSNQPQHF. The CDR3, as DNA: TGCAGTGCTAGTCGGTGGAGCAATCAGCCCCAGCATTTT.

The chain has TRBV27 and TRBJ1-6; a possible D gene is TRBD1 (5 bases). Trimming left V 3 bases short and J 8 bases short, with 11 bases between. The CDR3 has 14 amino acids. Germline loops: CDR1 MNHEY, CDR2 SMNVEV (reference sequence). CDR3 amino acids: CASSLLRVHSPLHF. The CDR3 DNA follows: TGTGCCAGCAGTTTGCTCAGGGTGCATTCACCCCTCCACTTT.

The gene calls are TRBV7-8 and TRBJ1-2, with no clear D. The CDR3 is 14 amino acids. Germline CDR1 is SGHVS and CDR2 is FQNEAQ. Trimming pared 2 bases from V and 4 bases from J, leaving 11 bases between. CDR3 loop: CASSLNRPGYGYTF. CDR3 nucleotide sequence: TGTGCCAGCAGCTTAAATCGGCCGGGCTATGGCTACACCTTC. Together with reference TRBV7-8 and TRBJ1-2, the CDR3 gives the full variable domain: GAGVSQSPRYKVAKRGQDVALRCDPISGHVSLFWYQQALGQGPEFLTYFQNEAQLDKSGLPSDRFFAERPEGSVSTLKIQRTQQEDSAVYLCASSLNRPGYGYTFGSGTRLTVV.

This rearrangement joins TRBV18 to TRBJ1-4; 7 positions match TRBD1. This CDR3 contains 18 residues. Germline V gene sequence: CDR1 KGHSH, CDR2 LQKENI. The trim removed 4 bases at V and 0 bases at J, leaving 11 bases unmatched. In DNA, the CDR3 is TGTGCCAGCTCACGTTTACCCTGGACAGGAACAACTAATGAAAAACTGTTTTTT. Translating gives CASSRLPWTGTTNEKLFF.

This chain connects TRBV3-1 (or the pseudogene TRBV3-2) to TRBJ1-2, with D tentatively TRBD1 (6 bases). V lost 4 bases to trimming and J lost 7 bases, with 16 bases between them. Germline CDR1 is LGHDT and CDR2 is YNNKEL (reference sequence). The CDR3 sequence is 14 residues long. CDR3 bases: TGTGCCAGCAGCCTGAGGACAGTCGCTGGTGGCTACACCTTC. Translation gives CASSLRTVAGGYTF.

This chain links TRBV2 with TRBJ1-5, with 7 bases matching TRBD1. CDR3 length: 15 residues. With 6 bases clipped from V and 9 bases from J, the junction kept 14 bases outside the gene matches. Germline loops: CDR1 SNHLY, CDR2 FYNNEI. This CDR3 is CASSWRGPGAGPQHF. For the CDR3, the DNA is TGTGCCAGCAGCTGGAGGGGGCCGGGGGCCGGGCCCCAGCATTTT.